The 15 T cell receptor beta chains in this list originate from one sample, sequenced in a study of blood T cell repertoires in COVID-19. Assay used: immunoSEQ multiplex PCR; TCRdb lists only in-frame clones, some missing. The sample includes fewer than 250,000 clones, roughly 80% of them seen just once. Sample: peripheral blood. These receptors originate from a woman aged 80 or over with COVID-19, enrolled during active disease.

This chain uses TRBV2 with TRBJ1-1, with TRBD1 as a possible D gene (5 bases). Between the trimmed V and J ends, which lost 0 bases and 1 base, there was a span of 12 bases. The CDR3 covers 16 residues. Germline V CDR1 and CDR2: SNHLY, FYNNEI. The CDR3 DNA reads TGTGCCAGCAGTGAAGCCCAAGCCGGGGGGAACACTGAAGCTTTCTTT. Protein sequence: CASSEAQAGGNTEAFF.

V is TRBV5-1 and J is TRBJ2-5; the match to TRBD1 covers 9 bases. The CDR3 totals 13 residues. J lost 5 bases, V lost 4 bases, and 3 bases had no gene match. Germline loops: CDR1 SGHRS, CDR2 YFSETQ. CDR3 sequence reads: CASSRQGEETQYF. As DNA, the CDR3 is TGCGCCAGCAGCAGACAGGGGGAGGAGACCCAGTACTTC.

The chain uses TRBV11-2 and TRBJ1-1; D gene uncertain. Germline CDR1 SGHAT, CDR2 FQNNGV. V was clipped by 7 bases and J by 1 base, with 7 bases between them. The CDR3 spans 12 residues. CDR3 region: CASNSGNTEAFF. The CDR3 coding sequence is TGTGCCAGCAACTCCGGGAACACTGAAGCTTTCTTT.

The DNA of the CDR3 is TGTGCCAGTAGTTCCGGGGTAGGTGAAGCTTTCTTT. Protein sequence: CASSSGVGEAFF. This chain uses TRBV19 with TRBJ1-1, with D hard to call. CDR3 length: 12 residues. Trimming removed 5 bases from V and 7 bases from J, with 11 bases in between. Germline V gene lookup returns CDR1 LNHDA and CDR2 SQIVND (reference sequence).

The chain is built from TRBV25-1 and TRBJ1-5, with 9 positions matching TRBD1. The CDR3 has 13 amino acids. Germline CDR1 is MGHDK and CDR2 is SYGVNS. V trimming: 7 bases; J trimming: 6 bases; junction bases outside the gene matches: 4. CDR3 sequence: CASTGQGSQPQHF. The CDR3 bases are TGTGCCAGCACCGGACAGGGGAGTCAGCCCCAGCATTTT.

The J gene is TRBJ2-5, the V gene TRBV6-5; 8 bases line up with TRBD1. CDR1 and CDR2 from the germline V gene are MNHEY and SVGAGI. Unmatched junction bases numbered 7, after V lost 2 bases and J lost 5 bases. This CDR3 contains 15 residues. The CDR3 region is CASSYIGQGWETQYF. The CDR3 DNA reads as TGTGCCAGCAGTTACATTGGACAGGGTTGGGAGACCCAGTACTTC.

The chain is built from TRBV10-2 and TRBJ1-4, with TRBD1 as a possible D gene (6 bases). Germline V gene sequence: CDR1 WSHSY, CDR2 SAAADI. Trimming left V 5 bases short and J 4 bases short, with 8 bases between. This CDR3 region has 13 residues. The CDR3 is CASSYRVNEKLFF. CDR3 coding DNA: TGCGCCAGCAGTTACAGGGTTAATGAAAAACTGTTTTTT.

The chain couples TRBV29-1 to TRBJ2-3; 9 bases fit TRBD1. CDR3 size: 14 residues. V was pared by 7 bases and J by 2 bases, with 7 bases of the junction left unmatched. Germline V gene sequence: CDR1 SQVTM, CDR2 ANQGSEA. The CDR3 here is CSAKQGAFTDTQYF. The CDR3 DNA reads TGCAGCGCAAAACAGGGGGCCTTCACAGATACGCAGTATTTT.

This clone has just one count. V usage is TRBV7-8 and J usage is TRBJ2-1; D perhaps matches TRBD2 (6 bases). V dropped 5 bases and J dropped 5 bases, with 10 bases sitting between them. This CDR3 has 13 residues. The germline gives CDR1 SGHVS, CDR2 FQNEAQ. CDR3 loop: CASSLGLDNEQFF. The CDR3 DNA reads TGTGCCAGCAGCCTGGGACTTGACAATGAGCAGTTCTTC.

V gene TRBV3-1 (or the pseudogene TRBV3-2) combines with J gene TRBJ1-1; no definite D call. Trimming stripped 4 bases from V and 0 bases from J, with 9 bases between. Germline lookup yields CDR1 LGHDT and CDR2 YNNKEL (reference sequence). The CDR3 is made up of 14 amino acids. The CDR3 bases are TGTGCCAGCAGCCCCCGAGCCCTGAACACTGAAGCTTTCTTT. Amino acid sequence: CASSPRALNTEAFF.

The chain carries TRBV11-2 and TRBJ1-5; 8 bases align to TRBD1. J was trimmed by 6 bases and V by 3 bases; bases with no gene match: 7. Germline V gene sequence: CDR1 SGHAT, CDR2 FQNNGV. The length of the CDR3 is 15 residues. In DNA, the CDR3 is TGTGCCAGCAGCTTGGGGACAGGCAGGGGTCAGCCCCAGCATTTT. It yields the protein CASSLGTGRGQPQHF. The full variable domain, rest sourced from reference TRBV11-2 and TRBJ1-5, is EAGVAQSPRYKIIEKRQSVAFWCNPISGHATLYWYQQILGQGPKLLIQFQNNGVVDDSQLPKDRFSAERLKGVDSTLKIQPAKLEDSAVYLCASSLGTGRGQPQHFGDGTRLSIL.

The CDR3 DNA reads TGTGCCAGCTCCCCTAGCGGGGACTCCTACAATGAGCAGTTCTTC. Translation: CASSPSGDSYNEQFF. This chain uses TRBV5-4 with TRBJ2-1; 9 nucleotides align to TRBD2. The CDR3 covers 15 residues. Germline CDR1 and CDR2: SGHNT and YYREEE (reference sequence). V lost 7 bases and J lost 0; bases outside the gene matches: 5.

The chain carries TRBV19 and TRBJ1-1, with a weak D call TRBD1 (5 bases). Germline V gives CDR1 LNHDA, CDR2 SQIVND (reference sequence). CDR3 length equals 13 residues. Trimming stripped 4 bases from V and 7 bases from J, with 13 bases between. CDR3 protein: CASSRTGGYEAFF. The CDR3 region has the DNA TGTGCCAGTAGTAGGACGGGGGGTTATGAAGCTTTCTTT.

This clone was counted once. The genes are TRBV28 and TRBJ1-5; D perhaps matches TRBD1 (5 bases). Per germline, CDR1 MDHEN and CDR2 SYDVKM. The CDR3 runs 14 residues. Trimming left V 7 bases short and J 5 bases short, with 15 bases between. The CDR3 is CASTNKGFHQPQHF. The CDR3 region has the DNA TGTGCCAGCACTAATAAGGGGTTTCATCAGCCCCAGCATTTT.

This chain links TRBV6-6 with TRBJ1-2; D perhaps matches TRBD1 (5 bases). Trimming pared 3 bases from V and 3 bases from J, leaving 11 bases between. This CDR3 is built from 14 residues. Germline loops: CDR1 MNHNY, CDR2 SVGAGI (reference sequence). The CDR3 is CASSYGQGDYGYTF. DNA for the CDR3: TGTGCCAGCAGTTATGGGCAGGGTGACTATGGCTACACCTTC.